This entry describes one T cell receptor (beta chain). What it recognizes is unknown. The table came from immunoSEQ multiplex PCR; TCRdb's copy has only in-frame clones and leaves some out. This sample yields about 22,000 clones, of which 97% are seen a single time; roughly 0.15% belongs to the top ten. The source of the sample is a study of monozygotic twins with cystic fibrosis. Whole-study results and caveats: J usage was most co-twin-similar in 8 of 16 pairs, V in 13. Clonality was generally low (median around 0.01), higher in the most severe patients.

This CDR3 contains 15 residues. Trimming took 6 bases from V and 5 from J, leaving 16 bases between them. The V gene's germline CDR1 is SNHLY and CDR2 FYNNEI. The chain couples TRBV2 to TRBJ1-4; D ambiguous. Sequencing used blood. The sequence was collected from a girl between 5 and 17 years old with cystic fibrosis. The CDR3 DNA sequence: TGTGCCAGCAGCCTGAACGGACTGTGGAATGAAAAACTGTTTTTT. It translates to CASSLNGLWNEKLFF. Combining the CDR3 with reference TRBV2 and TRBJ1-4 gives the whole variable domain EPEVTQTPSHQVTQMGQEVILRCVPISNHLYFYWYRQILGQKVEFLVSFYNNEISEKSEIFDDQFSVERPDGSNFTLKIRSTKLEDSAMYFCASSLNGLWNEKLFFGSGTQLSVL.